This TCR beta chain was profiled in a study of T-cell reconstitution after alpha-beta-depleted transplantation in children. Study results and caveats: Fresh T-cell production supplied most of the T-cell counts and diversity seen one year after transplant. Some patients owed their high day-60 TCRbeta diversity to surviving recipient T cells and thymic progenitors. The origin of alpha-beta T cells about two months after transplant was reportedly several hundred expanded graft clones.

Concerning this clonotype: Antigen specificity is unknown.

Germline loops: CDR1 SSHAT, CDR2 FNYEAQ (reference sequence). This CDR3 is 16 amino acids long. The V end lost 1 base, the J end lost 5 bases, and 14 bases lay between the germline ends. As it was prepared, the TCRbeta library received unique molecular identifiers. Via MiXCR, TCRdb re-called the PCR reads, giving one row per CDR3 protein. The sample holds about 870,000 distinct CDR3 sequences; roughly 15% are singletons and the top ten take 5%. The TCR comes from a male patient younger than 18 who had a stem cell transplant for acute lymphoblastic leukemia, so the T cells may come from the graft donor. V gene TRBV7-7 combines with J gene TRBJ2-2; D is possibly TRBD1 or TRBD2 (5 bases each). The sequences come from PBMCs, mostly from graft donor cells, collected 360 days after TCRalphabeta/CD19-depleted stem cell transplant. CDR3 residues: CASSLVQGEGTGELFF. The CDR3, as DNA: TGTGCCAGCAGCTTAGTGCAGGGAGAGGGAACCGGGGAGCTGTTTTTT. Together with reference TRBV7-7 and TRBJ2-2, the CDR3 gives the full variable domain: GAGVSQSPRYKVTKRGQDVTLRCDPISSHATLYWYQQALGQGPEFLTYFNYEAQPDKSGLPSDRFSAERPEGSISTLTIQRTEQRDSAMYRCASSLVQGEGTGELFFGEGSRLTVL.